These 14 T cell receptor beta chains were all obtained from the same sample, sequenced in a study of high-grade serous ovarian cancer treatment subgroups. Sequencing was performed with immunoSEQ multiplex PCR; in TCRdb, only in-frame clones are kept and a portion is missing. The table has just under 2,500 clones, roughly four fifths seen once. Tumor tissue was taken before any definitive surgery or chemotherapy was given. The sequencing input was tumor tissue. Receptors originate from a human donor with high-grade serous ovarian cancer.

V is TRBV5-1 and J is TRBJ1-2; 8 bases line up with TRBD1. Germline CDR1 and CDR2: SGHRS and YFSETQ. This CDR3 is built from 17 residues. J was trimmed by 0 bases and V by 4 bases; bases with no gene match: 11. The CDR3 DNA reads as TGCGCCAGCAGCGAGGCGACAGGGGCTTCCACTAACTATGGCTACACCTTC. It specifies CASSEATGASTNYGYTF.

This clone was seen a handful of times. This sequence joins TRBV6-5 and TRBJ1-1; 7 nucleotides line up with TRBD1. This CDR3 spans 16 amino acids. CDR1 is MNHEY, CDR2 SVGAGI, per germline. V was pared by 1 base and J by 0 bases, with 5 bases of the junction left unmatched. CDR3 region: CASSYFPTGLNTEAFF. DNA for the CDR3: TGTGCCAGCAGTTACTTCCCGACAGGGTTGAACACTGAAGCTTTCTTT.

The V and J genes are TRBV5-1 and TRBJ1-1, with D unclear. Trimming removed 0 bases at V and 3 bases at J, with 6 bases between. Germline lookup yields CDR1 SGHRS and CDR2 YFSETQ. The CDR3 length is 13 residues. The DNA for the CDR3 is TGCGCCAGCAGCTTGGAGATGGACACTGAAGCTTTCTTT. This codes for CASSLEMDTEAFF.

In its sample, this clone was seen a few times. The V and J genes are TRBV7-9 and TRBJ2-3; D remains ambiguous. CDR1 is SEHNR and CDR2 is FQNEAQ in the germline V gene (reference sequence). V lost 3 bases, J lost 2 bases, and 0 bases lay in between. The CDR3 is 11 amino acids. The CDR3 bases are TGTGCCAGCAGCTTCACAGATACGCAGTATTTT. This encodes CASSFTDTQYF.

This clone was recorded a few times. V gene TRBV21-1 combines with J gene TRBJ2-7; the table's D call TRBD1 went unverified against the DNA. TRBV21-1 is designated a pseudogene. This CDR3 comprises 16 residues. This CDR3 is CASSLSAGQHSYEQYF. In nucleotides, the CDR3 is TGTGCCAGCAGTCTCTCTGCGGGACAGCACTCCTACGAGCAGTACTTC.

The sample holds a few counts of this clone. This chain joins TRBV7-2 and TRBJ2-1, with no clear D. This CDR3 region has 12 residues. V was cut by 1 base and J by 7 bases, with 5 bases left in between. Germline V gene data show CDR1 as SGHTA and CDR2 as FQGNSA. In DNA, the CDR3 is TGTGCCAGCAGCTTAGATTCTAATGAGCAGTTCTTC. As protein: CASSLDSNEQFF. The complete variable domain, with remaining parts taken from reference TRBV7-2 and TRBJ2-1, reads GAGVSQSPSNKVTEKGKDVELRCDPISGHTALYWYRQSLGQGLEFLIYFQGNSAPDKSGLPSDRFSAERTGGSVSTLTIQRTQQEDSAVYLCASSLDSNEQFFGPGTRLTVL.

The gene calls are TRBV2 and TRBJ2-7; 7 bases align to TRBD1. This CDR3 has 13 amino acids. V dropped 5 bases and J dropped 3; count of bases not matched to a gene: 4. Per germline, CDR1 SNHLY and CDR2 FYNNEI. CDR3 loop: CASSRDRNYEQYF. The CDR3, as DNA: TGTGCCAGCAGTCGGGACAGAAACTACGAGCAGTACTTC. The whole variable domain, filled in from reference TRBV2 and TRBJ2-7, reads EPEVTQTPSHQVTQMGQEVILRCVPISNHLYFYWYRQILGQKVEFLVSFYNNEISEKSEIFDDQFSVERPDGSNFTLKIRSTKLEDSAMYFCASSRDRNYEQYFGPGTRLTVT.

This chain links TRBV27 with TRBJ2-7; D gene uncertain. CDR3 length: 12 amino acids. V was pared by 8 bases and J by 3 bases, with 11 bases between. Germline-derived CDR1 and CDR2 are MNHEY and SMNVEV (reference sequence). CDR3: CASGRPDYEQYF. The CDR3 DNA is TGTGCCAGCGGCAGACCCGACTACGAGCAGTACTTC.

The table lists this clone with a few counts. This rearrangement joins TRBV4-3 to TRBJ2-1; D gene ambiguous. V dropped 7 bases and J dropped 4 bases, with 20 bases sitting between them. Germline V CDR1 and CDR2: LGHNA, YSLEER. The CDR3 has 16 amino acids. CDR3 nucleotides: TGCGCCAGCACCTACGACCTGGGTCCCCGTTACAATGAGCAGTTCTTC. This gives the protein CASTYDLGPRYNEQFF.

This clone has just one count. This chain joins TRBV7-2 and TRBJ1-2, with TRBD1 matching 9 bases. The germline V gene has CDR1 SGHTA and CDR2 FQGNSA. The CDR3 sequence is 13 residues long. Germline trimming cut 5 bases from V and 6 bases from J; bases unmatched to any gene: 4. The CDR3 reads CASSHGTGNGYTF. The CDR3 DNA reads as TGTGCCAGCAGCCACGGGACAGGGAATGGCTACACCTTC.

The V and J genes are TRBV11-3 and TRBJ1-1; D is unclear. Trimming took off 2 bases at V and 4 bases at J, with 8 bases between the two ends. Germline V gene sequence: CDR1 SGHNT, CDR2 YENEEA. The CDR3 is made up of 13 amino acids. In nucleotides, the CDR3 is TGTGCCAGCAGCTTAAGTGTCGTCACTGAAGCTTTCTTT. This gives the protein CASSLSVVTEAFF.

This rearrangement joins TRBV11-2 to TRBJ2-3; the D gene could be TRBD1 or TRBD2 (7 bases each). The CDR3 is 18 residues long. V was pared by 4 bases and J by 0 bases, with 20 bases between. Germline assignment: CDR1 SGHAT and CDR2 FQNNGV. As DNA, the CDR3 is TGTGCCAGCAGCTCTCCGGAGGGGGCGGGAGCTAGCACAGATACGCAGTATTTT. Translation: CASSSPEGAGASTDTQYF.

The chain recombines TRBV19 with TRBJ1-1, with 8 nucleotides matching TRBD1. The germline V gene encodes CDR1 LNHDA and CDR2 SQIVND (reference sequence). This CDR3 comprises 14 residues. The V gene end was trimmed by 6 bases and the J gene end by 3 bases; junction bases not matched to a gene: 6. The CDR3 sequence: CASRGDRWHTEAFF. As DNA, the CDR3 is TGTGCCAGTAGGGGGGACAGGTGGCACACTGAAGCTTTCTTT.

This chain links TRBV18 with TRBJ2-7, with 8 bases lining up with TRBD2. The CDR3 length is 16 residues. J was trimmed by 4 bases and V by 3 bases; bases with no gene match: 11. Germline CDR1 and CDR2: KGHSH and LQKENI. DNA of the CDR3: TGTGCCAGCTCACCCCCAGGCGGGGGGCTGAATTACGAGCAGTACTTC. This codes for CASSPPGGGLNYEQYF. The complete variable domain, with remaining parts taken from reference TRBV18 and TRBJ2-7, reads NAGVMQNPRHLVRRRGQEARLRCSPMKGHSHVYWYRQLPEEGLKFMVYLQKENIIDESGMPKERFSAEFPKEGPSILRIQQVVRGDSAAYFCASSPPGGGLNYEQYFGPGTRLTVT.